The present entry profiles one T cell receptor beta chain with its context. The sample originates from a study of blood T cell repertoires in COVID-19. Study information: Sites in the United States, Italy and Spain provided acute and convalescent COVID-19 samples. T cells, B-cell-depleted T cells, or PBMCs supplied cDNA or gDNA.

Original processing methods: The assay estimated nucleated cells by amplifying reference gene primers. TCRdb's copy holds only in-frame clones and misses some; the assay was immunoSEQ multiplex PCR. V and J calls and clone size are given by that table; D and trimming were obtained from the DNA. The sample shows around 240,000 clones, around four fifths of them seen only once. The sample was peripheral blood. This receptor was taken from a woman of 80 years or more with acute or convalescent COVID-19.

Here the CDR3 DNA reads TGTGCCAGCAGTAAGGCGCAGGGGCACTATGGCTACACCTTC. It specifies CASSKAQGHYGYTF. This sequence joins TRBV25-1 and TRBJ1-2; weak D call: TRBD1 (6 bases). The CDR3 has 14 residues. V was shortened by 5 bases and J by 3 bases, with 13 bases between the two germline ends. The germline CDR1 and CDR2 sequences are MGHDK and SYGVNS.